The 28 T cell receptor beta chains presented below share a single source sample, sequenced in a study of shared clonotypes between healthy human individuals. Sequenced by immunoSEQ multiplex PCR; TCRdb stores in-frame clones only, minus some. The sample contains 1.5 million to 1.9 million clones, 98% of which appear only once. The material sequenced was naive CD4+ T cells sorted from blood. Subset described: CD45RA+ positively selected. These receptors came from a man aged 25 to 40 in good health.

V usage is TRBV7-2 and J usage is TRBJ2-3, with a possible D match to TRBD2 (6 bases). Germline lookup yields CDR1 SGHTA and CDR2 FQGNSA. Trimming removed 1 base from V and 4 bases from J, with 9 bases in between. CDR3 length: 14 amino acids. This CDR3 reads CASSLDGSPDTQYF. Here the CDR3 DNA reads TGTGCCAGCAGCTTAGACGGGAGCCCAGATACGCAGTATTTT. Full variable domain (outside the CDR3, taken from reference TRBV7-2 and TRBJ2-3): GAGVSQSPSNKVTEKGKDVELRCDPISGHTALYWYRQSLGQGLEFLIYFQGNSAPDKSGLPSDRFSAERTGGSVSTLTIQRTQQEDSAVYLCASSLDGSPDTQYFGPGTRLTVL.

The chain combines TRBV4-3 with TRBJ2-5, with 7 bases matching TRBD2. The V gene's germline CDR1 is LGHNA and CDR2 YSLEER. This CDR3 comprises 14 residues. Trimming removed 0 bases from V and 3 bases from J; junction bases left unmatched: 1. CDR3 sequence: CASSQEGLEETQYF. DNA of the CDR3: TGCGCCAGCAGCCAAGAAGGACTAGAAGAGACCCAGTACTTC.

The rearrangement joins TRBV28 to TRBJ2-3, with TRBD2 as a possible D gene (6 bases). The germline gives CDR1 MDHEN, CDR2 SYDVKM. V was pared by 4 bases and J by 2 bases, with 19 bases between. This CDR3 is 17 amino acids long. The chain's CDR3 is CASSSVALSDYTDTQYF. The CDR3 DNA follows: TGTGCCAGCAGTTCAGTCGCGCTATCGGACTACACAGATACGCAGTATTTT.

The DNA for the CDR3 is TGCAGCGTTGGGGGACAGGGGGTCGATGGCTACACCTTC. It specifies CSVGGQGVDGYTF. This sequence joins TRBV29-1 and TRBJ1-2; 11 positions agree with TRBD1. Germline V gene sequence: CDR1 SQVTM, CDR2 ANQGSEA. This CDR3 spans 13 amino acids. Unmatched junction bases numbered 4, after V lost 4 bases and J lost 6 bases.

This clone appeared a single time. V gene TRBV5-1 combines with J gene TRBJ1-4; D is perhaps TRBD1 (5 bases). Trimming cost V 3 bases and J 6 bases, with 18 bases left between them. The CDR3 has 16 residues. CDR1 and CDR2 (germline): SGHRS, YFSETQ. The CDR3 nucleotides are TGCGCCAGCAGCTCGGGAGTGGGGGTATTGGATGAAAAACTGTTTTTT. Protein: CASSSGVGVLDEKLFF. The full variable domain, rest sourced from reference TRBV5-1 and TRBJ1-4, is KAGVTQTPRYLIKTRGQQVTLSCSPISGHRSVSWYQQTPGQGLQFLFEYFSETQRNKGNFPGRFSGRQFSNSRSEMNVSTLELGDSALYLCASSSGVGVLDEKLFFGSGTQLSVL.

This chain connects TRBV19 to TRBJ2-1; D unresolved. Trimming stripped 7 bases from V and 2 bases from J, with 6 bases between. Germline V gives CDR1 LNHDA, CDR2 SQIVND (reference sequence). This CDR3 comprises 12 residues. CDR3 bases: TGTGCCAGTACCGACCCCTACAATGAGCAGTTCTTC. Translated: CASTDPYNEQFF.

CDR3 amino acids: CASSLQPMMGDTEAFF. The CDR3 DNA is TGTGCCAGCTCACTTCAACCTATGATGGGGGACACTGAAGCTTTCTTT. The rearrangement links TRBV18 to TRBJ1-1; D possibly corresponds to TRBD1 (5 bases). Germline V gene lookup returns CDR1 KGHSH and CDR2 LQKENI. V was shortened by 4 bases and J by 3 bases, with 18 bases between the two germline ends. CDR3 length: 16 residues. Based on the CDR3 plus reference TRBV18 and TRBJ1-1, the full variable domain is NAGVMQNPRHLVRRRGQEARLRCSPMKGHSHVYWYRQLPEEGLKFMVYLQKENIIDESGMPKERFSAEFPKEGPSILRIQQVVRGDSAAYFCASSLQPMMGDTEAFFGQGTRLTVV.

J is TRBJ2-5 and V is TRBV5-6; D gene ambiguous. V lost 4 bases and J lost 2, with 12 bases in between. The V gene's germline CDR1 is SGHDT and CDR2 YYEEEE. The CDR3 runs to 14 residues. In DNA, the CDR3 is TGTGCCAGCAGCCTCAAGGGAATACAAGAGACCCAGTACTTC. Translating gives CASSLKGIQETQYF. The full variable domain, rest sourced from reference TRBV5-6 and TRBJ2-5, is DAGVTQSPTHLIKTRGQQVTLRCSPKSGHDTVSWYQQALGQGPQFIFQYYEEEERQRGNFPDRFSGHQFPNYSSELNVNALLLGDSALYLCASSLKGIQETQYFGPGTRLLVL.

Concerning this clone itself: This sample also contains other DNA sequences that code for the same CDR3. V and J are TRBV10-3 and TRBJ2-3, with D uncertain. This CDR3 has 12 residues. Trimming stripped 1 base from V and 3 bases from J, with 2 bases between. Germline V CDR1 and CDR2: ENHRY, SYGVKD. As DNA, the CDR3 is TGTGCCATCAGTGAGTTTACAGATACGCAGTATTTT. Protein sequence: CAISEFTDTQYF.

The CDR3 reads CASSSSGTANEQYF. The CDR3 DNA follows: TGTGCCAGCAGTTCCTCCGGGACAGCGAACGAGCAGTACTTC. The chain combines TRBV28 with TRBJ2-7, with TRBD1 identical over 7 bases. CDR3 length: 14 amino acids. Germline V gives CDR1 MDHEN, CDR2 SYDVKM. J was trimmed by 5 bases and V by 4 bases; bases with no gene match: 8.

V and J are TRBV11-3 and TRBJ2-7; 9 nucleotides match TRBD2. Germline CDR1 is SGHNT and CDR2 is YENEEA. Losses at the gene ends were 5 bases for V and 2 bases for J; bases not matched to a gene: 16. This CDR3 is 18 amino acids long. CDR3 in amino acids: CASSPSSIPSGNTYEQYF. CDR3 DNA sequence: TGTGCCAGCAGCCCCTCCTCTATCCCTAGCGGGAACACCTACGAGCAGTACTTC.

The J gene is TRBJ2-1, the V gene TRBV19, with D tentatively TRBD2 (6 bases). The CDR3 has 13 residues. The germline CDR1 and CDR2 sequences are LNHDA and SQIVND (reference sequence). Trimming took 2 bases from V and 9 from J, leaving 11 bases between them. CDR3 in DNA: TGTGCCAGTAGTATACCCTCCGGGGGTGAGCAGTTCTTC. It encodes CASSIPSGGEQFF. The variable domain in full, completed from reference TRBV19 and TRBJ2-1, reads DGGITQSPKYLFRKEGQNVTLSCEQNLNHDAMYWYRQDPGQGLRLIYYSQIVNDFQKGDIAEGYSVSREKKESFPLTVTSAQKNPTAFYLCASSIPSGGEQFFGPGTRLTVL.

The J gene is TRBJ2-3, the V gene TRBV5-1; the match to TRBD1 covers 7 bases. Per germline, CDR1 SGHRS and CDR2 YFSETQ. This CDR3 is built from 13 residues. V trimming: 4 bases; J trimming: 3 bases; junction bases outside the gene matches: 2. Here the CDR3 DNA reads TGCGCCAGCAGCGCCAGGGGGACAGATACGCAGTATTTT. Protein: CASSARGTDTQYF.

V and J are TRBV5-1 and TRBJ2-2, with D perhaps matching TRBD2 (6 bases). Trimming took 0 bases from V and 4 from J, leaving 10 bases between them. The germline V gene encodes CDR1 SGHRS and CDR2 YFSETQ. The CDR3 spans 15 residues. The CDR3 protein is CASSLEGGTTGELFF. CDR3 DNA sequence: TGCGCCAGCAGCTTGGAAGGCGGGACCACCGGGGAGCTGTTTTTT.

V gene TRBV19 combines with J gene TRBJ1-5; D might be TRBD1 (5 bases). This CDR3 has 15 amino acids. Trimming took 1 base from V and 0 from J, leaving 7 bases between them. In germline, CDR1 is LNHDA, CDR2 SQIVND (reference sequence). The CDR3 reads CASSIVQGSNQPQHF. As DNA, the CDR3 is TGTGCCAGTAGTATAGTGCAGGGTAGCAATCAGCCCCAGCATTTT.

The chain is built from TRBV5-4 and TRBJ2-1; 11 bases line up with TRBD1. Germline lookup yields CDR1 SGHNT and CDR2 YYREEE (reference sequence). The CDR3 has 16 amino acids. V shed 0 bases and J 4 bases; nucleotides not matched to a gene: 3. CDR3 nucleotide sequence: TGTGCCAGCAGCTTGGGGGGGACAGGGGGATACAATGAGCAGTTCTTC. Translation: CASSLGGTGGYNEQFF.

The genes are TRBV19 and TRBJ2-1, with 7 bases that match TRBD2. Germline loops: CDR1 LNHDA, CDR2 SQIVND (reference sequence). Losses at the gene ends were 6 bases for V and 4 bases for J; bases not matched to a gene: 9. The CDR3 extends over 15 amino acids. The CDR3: CASRPLAYAYNEQFF. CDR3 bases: TGTGCCAGTAGACCACTAGCGTATGCTTACAATGAGCAGTTCTTC.

The CDR3 coding sequence is TGTGCCAGCAGCAAAACGGACAGAGGGGACTACGAGCAGTACTTC. Translated, it gives CASSKTDRGDYEQYF. The V gene is TRBV11-2, the J gene TRBJ2-7, with a tentative D call TRBD1 (6 bases). The CDR3 runs 15 residues. Deletions cut 5 bases from V and 3 bases from J, with 17 bases between. CDR1 is SGHAT and CDR2 is FQNNGV in the germline V gene.

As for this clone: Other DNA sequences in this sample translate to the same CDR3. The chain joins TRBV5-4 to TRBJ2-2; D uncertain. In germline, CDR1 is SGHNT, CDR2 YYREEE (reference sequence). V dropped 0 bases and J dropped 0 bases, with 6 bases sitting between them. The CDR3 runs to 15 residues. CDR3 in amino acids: CASSLVSANTGELFF. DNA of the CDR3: TGTGCCAGCAGCTTGGTCAGCGCGAACACCGGGGAGCTGTTTTTT.

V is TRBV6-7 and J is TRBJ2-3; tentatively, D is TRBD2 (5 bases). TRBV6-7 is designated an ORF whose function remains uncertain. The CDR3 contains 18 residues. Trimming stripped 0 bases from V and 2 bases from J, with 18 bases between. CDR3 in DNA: TGTGCCAGCAGTTACTCGAAAACCGACTTGAGGGCCACAGATACGCAGTATTTT. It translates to CASSYSKTDLRATDTQYF.

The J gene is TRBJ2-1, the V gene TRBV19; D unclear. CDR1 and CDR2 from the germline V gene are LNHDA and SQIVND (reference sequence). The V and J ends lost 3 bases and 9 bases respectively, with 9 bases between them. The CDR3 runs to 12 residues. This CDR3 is CASSIRMGEQFF. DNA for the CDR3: TGTGCCAGTAGTATCAGGATGGGTGAGCAGTTCTTC.

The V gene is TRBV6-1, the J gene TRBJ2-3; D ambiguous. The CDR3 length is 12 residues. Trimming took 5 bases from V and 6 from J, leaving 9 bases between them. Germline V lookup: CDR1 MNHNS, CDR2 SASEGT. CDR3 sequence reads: CASSLFRDTQYF. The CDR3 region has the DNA TGTGCCAGCAGTCTCTTTAGGGATACGCAGTATTTT.

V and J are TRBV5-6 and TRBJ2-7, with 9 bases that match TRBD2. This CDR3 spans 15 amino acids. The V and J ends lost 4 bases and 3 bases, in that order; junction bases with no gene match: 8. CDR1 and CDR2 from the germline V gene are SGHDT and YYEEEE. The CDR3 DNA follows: TGTGCCAGCAGCCGGCCGGGACTAGCTAACTACGAGCAGTACTTC. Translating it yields CASSRPGLANYEQYF.

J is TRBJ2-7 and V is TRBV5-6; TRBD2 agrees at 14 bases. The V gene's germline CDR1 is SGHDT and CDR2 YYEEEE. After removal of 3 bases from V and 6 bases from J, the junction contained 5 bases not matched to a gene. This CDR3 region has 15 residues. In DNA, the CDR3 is TGTGCCAGCAGCTGGCCCGGACTAGCGGGGGGCGAGCAGTACTTC. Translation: CASSWPGLAGGEQYF.

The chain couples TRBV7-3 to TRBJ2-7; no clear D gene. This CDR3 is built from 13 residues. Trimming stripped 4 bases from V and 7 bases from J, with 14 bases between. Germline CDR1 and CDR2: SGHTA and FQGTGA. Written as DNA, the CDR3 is TGTGCCAGCAGCTATTCTTGGGAAGGGGAGCAGTACTTC. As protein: CASSYSWEGEQYF. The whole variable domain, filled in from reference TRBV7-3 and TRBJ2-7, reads GAGVSQTPSNKVTEKGKYVELRCDPISGHTALYWYRQSLGQGPEFLIYFQGTGAADDSGLPNDRFFAVRPEGSVSTLKIQRTERGDSAVYLCASSYSWEGEQYFGPGTRLTVT.

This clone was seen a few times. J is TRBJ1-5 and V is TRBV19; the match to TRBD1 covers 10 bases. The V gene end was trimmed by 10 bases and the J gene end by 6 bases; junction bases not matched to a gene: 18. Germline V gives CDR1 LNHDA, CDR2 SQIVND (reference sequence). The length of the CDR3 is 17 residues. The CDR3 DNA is TGTGCCACCTCCCCCACTCGACAGGGGGCGCGAAGTCAGCCCCAGCATTTT. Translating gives CATSPTRQGARSQPQHF.

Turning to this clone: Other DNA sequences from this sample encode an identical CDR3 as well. CDR3 bases: TGTGCCAGCTCACCTCCGGGACTAGCGGGAGATACGCAGTATTTT. It specifies CASSPPGLAGDTQYF. The chain is built from TRBV18 and TRBJ2-3; TRBD2 aligns across 12 bases. The CDR3 loop spans 15 amino acids. The J segment lost 5 bases and the V segment lost 3 bases, leaving 3 bases of the junction unmatched. Germline CDR1 is KGHSH and CDR2 is LQKENI.

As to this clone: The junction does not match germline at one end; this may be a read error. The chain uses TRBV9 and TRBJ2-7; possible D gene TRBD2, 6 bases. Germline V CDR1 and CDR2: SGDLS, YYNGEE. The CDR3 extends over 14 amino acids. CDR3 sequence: CTSSVGTSSYEQYF. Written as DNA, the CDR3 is TGTACCAGCAGCGTAGGGACTTCCTCCTACGAGCAGTACTTC.